The T cell receptor (beta chain) under discussion was sequenced for a study of shared clonotypes between healthy human individuals (dated by TCRdb to 2019 to 2021). Background on the whole study: Three men and a couple of women, aged 18 to 49 years, made up the cohort. To increase sequencing depth and limit assay-specific biases, TCR repertoire library preparation and sequencing were carried out by different laboratories using diverse techniques. Per donor, leukapheresis produced somewhere between about 0.8 and 9 billion PBMCs. Blood TCR repertoires of five healthy adults were deeply sequenced to estimate repertoire size and the extent of clonotype sharing between individuals. For each donor, CD4 naive and CD4 memory were each run on three plates, CD8 naive on two plates, and CD8 memory on one plate.

For the CD8 naive samples, CD45RO-negative cells were positively selected for CCR7, yielding a CD45RA+CCR7+ population from which TemRA cells were excluded. Donors were healthy HIV-negative adults with no recently reported acute infections or vaccinations. Every donor was a Caucasian adult living in Nashville, Tennessee, USA. Blood was collected by leukapheresis, and PBMCs were isolated by Ficoll-Histopaque density gradient centrifugation and then cryopreserved in liquid nitrogen vapor phase. Analytical flow cytometry was used to check the purity and quantity of each magnetically sorted T cell population. Genomic DNA was isolated from each sorted fraction and quantified by UV absorbance on a Nanodrop 2000c. Including the terminal cysteine and phenylalanine, the CDR3 comprises 17 residues. Here the CDR3 DNA is all that survives: 51 bases in frame from base 1. V was cut back by 3 bases and J by 6 bases, leaving a gap of 23 bases between them. CDR1 SGDLS and CDR2 YYNGEE are derived from the germline V gene.

A word on this clone: Its antigen is not yet known. Per-nucleotide qualities are absent, and no much larger clonotype sits a single base away.

Using the deep immunoSEQ assay, multiplex PCR amplified TCR CDR3 regions from genomic DNA. For each cell subset, the extracted genomic DNA was distributed evenly across all wells of several immunoSEQ 96-well plates, and each plate served as one replicate. Each replicate PCR for sorted subsets received 150 to 250 ng genomic DNA, equal to about 30,000 T cell genomes. The purified libraries were quantified using a Qubit 3.0 fluorometer, sized with a Bioanalyzer 2100, and then quantified again using the KAPA Library Quantification kit. Each immunoSEQ 96-well plate was sequenced on its own single-read 150-cycle Illumina NextSeq 550 flow cell. Regarding the original processing steps: Because the immunoSEQ output held only junctional sequences and lacked quality scores, the filtering could not match the filtering applied to full-length reads. To assign V/J genes and CDR3, sequences were annotated using PyIR, a Python wrapper for IgBLAST v1.9, with IMGT germline references. Reads were removed for weak V/J assignments (E-value above 1e-6), missing CDR3, stop codons, out-of-frame junctions, or ambiguous translated residues. V3J clonotypes were defined by identical inferred V gene, J gene, and CDR3 amino acid sequence. Percentage overlap between repertoires was calculated by dividing the number of shared unique clonotypes by the size of the smaller repertoire. RTK rarefaction, the Chao1 estimator, and Recon v2.1 estimates of unobserved clonotypes were used to assess repertoire richness. Generation probabilities were computed with OLGA for all TCRbeta clonotypes obtained by the gDNA method from several donors. Entries here come from immuneACCESS through TCRdb and include only in-frame sequences with V and J called. Some clones fail to appear in such tables; in the studies checked, an unresolved V gene covers under half of the shortfall, and the cause of the remainder is unknown. Clone size and the V and J calls come from that table; the DNA yielded D and trimming. The table for this sample lists about 2.1 million clones; over 85% of them were counted only once. The ten largest account for about 1.6% of the sample.

Overall results and qualifications from the work: Rarefaction of sorted-subset datasets indicated incomplete sequencing despite the large sequencing depth. The genetic and exposure-history diversity represented was limited by the small number of donors. Naive subsets generally had larger estimated clonotype richness than memory subsets. Compared with non-shared clonotypes, clonotypes shared by all four sorted-subset donors had higher generation probabilities. Sampling was restricted to blood, and TCR repertoires in tissues likely differ from the TCR repertoires found in blood. Pairwise subsampling led to the expectation that sequencing depth would affect the degree of clonotype sharing among donors. When several donors were compared, the shared fraction of clonotypes was roughly 4.8% for naive CD4, 3.5% for naive CD8, 2% to 2.5% for memory CD4, and roughly 0.4% for memory CD8.

This sequence uses TRBV9 and TRBJ2-3, with the D gene tentatively TRBD1 or TRBD2, based on 6 matching bases in each. Sequenced sample: naive CD8+ T cells from PBMCs. The cell subset or site label, read with the paper, signifies: CD45RA+CCR7+. This TCR was sampled from a man in his late teens or twenties in good health. Some clones in this sample may be carry-over from other donors' samples. The CDR3 here reads CASSADRIRGMGDTQYF. In nucleotides, the sequence is TGTGCCAGCAGCGCCGACAGGATCCGGGGGATGGGCGATACGCAGTATTTT. With the rest looked up from the reference TRBV9 and TRBJ2-3 genes rather than sequenced, the full variable domain is DSGVTQTPKHLITATGQRVTLRCSPRSGDLSVYWYQQSLDQGLQFLIQYYNGEERAKGNILERFSAQQFPDLHSELNLSSLELGDSALYFCASSADRIRGMGDTQYFGPGTRLTVL.